These T cell receptor beta chains were read from a single sample in a study of cytomegalovirus exposure and HLA in healthy donors. Measured with immunoSEQ multiplex PCR; TCRdb has only the in-frame clones, and not every one. The table shows roughly 140,000 clones, with roughly 80% occurring only once. Sequencing was carried out using PBMCs. Source of these receptors: a man aged 18 to 30 in good health and CMV-seronegative. The CDR3 runs from the conserved cysteine through the conserved F or W. D genes are given only for firm matches. Where a row states a size, it is once, few, many or the class of an expanded clone; other rows omit it.

v_call	d_call	j_call	clone_size	cdr3_aa	cdr3_nt
TRBV27	TRBD1	TRBJ2-1	-	CASSSSGTGEFNEQFF	TGTGCCAGCAGCTCTAGTGGGACAGGGGAGTTCAATGAGCAGTTCTTC
TRBV18	-	TRBJ2-7	once	CASSPQAGSQYEQYF	TGTGCCAGCTCACCACAGGCGGGAAGCCAGTACGAGCAGTACTTC
TRBV5-4	TRBD2	TRBJ2-7	once	CATAPAGGVGLAYEQYF	TGTGCCACCGCCCCAGCGGGAGGAGTCGGACTAGCCTACGAGCAGTACTTC
TRBV30	TRBD2	TRBJ2-2	-	CAWSGLAGEGTGELFF	TGTGCCTGGAGTGGGTTAGCGGGAGAAGGCACCGGGGAGCTGTTTTTT
TRBV6-1	TRBD1	TRBJ2-2	-	CASSADRGPYTGELFF	TGTGCCAGCAGTGCAGACAGGGGCCCGTACACCGGGGAGCTGTTTTTT
TRBV5-1	TRBD2	TRBJ2-1	-	CASSLASWLAGVPPYNEQFF	TGCGCCAGCAGCTTGGCATCGTGGCTAGCGGGAGTCCCCCCCTACAATGAGCAGTTCTTC
TRBV5-4	-	TRBJ2-1	-	CASSPGITQFF	TGTGCCAGCTCTCCCGGGATAACGCAGTTCTTC
TRBV7-8	TRBD2	TRBJ2-1	-	CASSLEVWGLAGVEQFF	TGTGCCAGCAGCTTAGAAGTGTGGGGCCTAGCGGGAGTTGAGCAGTTCTTC
TRBV6-6	TRBD1	TRBJ2-7	-	CASRPTGVGYEQYF	TGTGCCAGCAGGCCGACAGGGGTGGGCTACGAGCAGTACTTC
TRBV7-2	TRBD1	TRBJ1-5	few	CASSPDRVNQPQHF	TGTGCCAGCAGCCCAGACAGGGTCAATCAGCCCCAGCATTTT
TRBV21-1	-	TRBJ2-1	-	CASSTPASGEVGSYNEQFF	TGTGCCAGCAGCACTCCCGCTTCGGGAGAAGTTGGGTCCTACAATGAGCAGTTCTTC
TRBV19	TRBD2	TRBJ2-1	once	CASSTSGRGGNEQFF	TGTGCCAGTAGTACTAGCGGGAGGGGAGGGAATGAGCAGTTCTTC
TRBV28	-	TRBJ2-1	-	CASGQFANEQFF	TGTGCCAGCGGACAGTTCGCCAATGAGCAGTTCTTC
TRBV7-2	TRBD2	TRBJ2-5	-	CASSLVAGQGQETQYF	TGTGCCAGCAGCCTCGTAGCGGGACAAGGCCAAGAGACCCAGTACTTC
TRBV4-3	-	TRBJ2-3	-	CASSQDGGGGADTQYF	TGCGCCAGCAGCCAAGATGGTGGAGGCGGGGCAGATACGCAGTATTTT
TRBV2	-	TRBJ1-4	-	CASSALLNEKLFF	TGTGCCAGCAGTGCCCTCCTTAATGAAAAACTGTTTTTT
TRBV27	-	TRBJ1-3	-	CASSPHYLSPRGLDF	TGTGCCAGCAGTCCCCACTATCTTTCCCCTCGAGGTCTGGATTTT
TRBV18	-	TRBJ1-2	-	CASSPPAGTAEYGYTF	TGTGCCAGCTCACCACCGGCGGGAACGGCCGAATATGGCTACACCTTC
TRBV9	TRBD1	TRBJ2-5	-	CASSLNPVGQGQETQYF	TGTGCCAGCAGCCTCAACCCGGTGGGACAGGGCCAAGAGACCCAGTACTTC
TRBV7-9	-	TRBJ2-7	-	CSSSQDSTPNEQYF	TGTTCCAGCAGTCAGGACAGCACCCCTAACGAGCAGTACTTC
TRBV10-3	-	TRBJ2-2	once	CASRGTQNTGELFF	TGTGCCTCCCGGGGGACTCAGAACACCGGGGAGCTGTTTTTT
TRBV5-6	-	TRBJ1-3	-	CASSGLGNTIYF	TGTGCCAGCAGCGGGCTCGGAAACACCATATATTTT
TRBV7-9	-	TRBJ2-4	-	CSSSPDNIQYF	TGTTCCAGCAGCCCAGATAACATTCAGTACTTC
TRBV11-2	-	TRBJ1-2	-	CASSLGGYGYTF	TGTGCCAGCAGCTTAGGCGGCTATGGCTACACCTTC
TRBV5-1	-	TRBJ2-2	-	CASSPGDTGELFF	TGCGCCAGCAGCCCGGGAGACACCGGGGAGCTGTTTTTT
TRBV7-9	-	TRBJ2-5	-	CASSFSAVLETQYF	TGTGCCAGCAGCTTTTCAGCGGTTCTGGAGACCCAGTACTTC
TRBV6-1	-	TRBJ1-5	-	CASSPFFGQPQHF	TGTGCCAGCAGTCCTTTCTTCGGGCAGCCCCAGCATTTT
TRBV4-3	TRBD2	TRBJ2-1	few	CASSQAETSGINEQFF	TGCGCCAGCAGCCAAGCGGAGACTAGCGGCATCAATGAGCAGTTCTTC
TRBV5-1	TRBD2	TRBJ2-7	-	CASSTGTSGGEQYF	TGCGCCAGCAGCACCGGGACTAGCGGGGGTGAGCAGTACTTC
TRBV7-9	TRBD2	TRBJ2-4	-	CASSQFFGSGKKNIQYF	TGTGCCAGCAGCCAGTTTTTTGGTAGCGGGAAGAAAAACATTCAGTACTTC
TRBV7-9	TRBD1	TRBJ1-1	-	CASSPGQGVEAFF	TGTGCCAGCAGCCCCGGACAGGGTGTGGAAGCTTTCTTT
TRBV5-4	TRBD2	TRBJ2-2	-	CASSSAGGPTTGELFF	TGTGCCAGCAGCTCTGCGGGAGGGCCGACCACCGGGGAGCTGTTTTTT
TRBV25-1	-	TRBJ2-3	-	CASSRGNSGTDTQYF	TGTGCCAGCAGCCGAGGGAACTCCGGCACAGATACGCAGTATTTT
TRBV2	TRBD2	TRBJ2-3	-	CASSDVGLAGGTDTQYF	TGTGCCAGCAGCGACGTTGGACTAGCGGGAGGGACAGATACGCAGTATTTT
TRBV5-6	-	TRBJ1-5	-	CASSLPDQPQHF	TGTGCCAGCAGCTTGCCCGATCAGCCCCAGCATTTT
TRBV27	-	TRBJ2-3	-	CASSLSAAEDTQYF	TGTGCCAGCAGTTTATCTGCGGCGGAAGATACGCAGTATTTT
TRBV7-8	-	TRBJ1-5	-	CASSPSGTSRNQPQHF	TGTGCCAGCAGCCCAAGCGGGACCTCGCGCAATCAGCCCCAGCATTTT
TRBV28	-	TRBJ2-1	few	CASSVQSGPYNEQFF	TGTGCCAGCAGTGTCCAGAGCGGTCCATACAATGAGCAGTTCTTC
TRBV19	-	TRBJ1-5	-	CASSIGAANQPQHF	TGTGCCAGTAGTATAGGGGCTGCTAATCAGCCCCAGCATTTT
TRBV4-1	TRBD2	TRBJ2-2	-	CASRPVGGRDTGELFF	TGCGCCAGCAGACCCGTCGGAGGGAGGGACACCGGGGAGCTGTTTTTT
TRBV29-1	TRBD1	TRBJ1-1	-	CSVEGYTGGDTEAFF	TGCAGCGTTGAGGGATATACAGGGGGAGACACTGAAGCTTTCTTT